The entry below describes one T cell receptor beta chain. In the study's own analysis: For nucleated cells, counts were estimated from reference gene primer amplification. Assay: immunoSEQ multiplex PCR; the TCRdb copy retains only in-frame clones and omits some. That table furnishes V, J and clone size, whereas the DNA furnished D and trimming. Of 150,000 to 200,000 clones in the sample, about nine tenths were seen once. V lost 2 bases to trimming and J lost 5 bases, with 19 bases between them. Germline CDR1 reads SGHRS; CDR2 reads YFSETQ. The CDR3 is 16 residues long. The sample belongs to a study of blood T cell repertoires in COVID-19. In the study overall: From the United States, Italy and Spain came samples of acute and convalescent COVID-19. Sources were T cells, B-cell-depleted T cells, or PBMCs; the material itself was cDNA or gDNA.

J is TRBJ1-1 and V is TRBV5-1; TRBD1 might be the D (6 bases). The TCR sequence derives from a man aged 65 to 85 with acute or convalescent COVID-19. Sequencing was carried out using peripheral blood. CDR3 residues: CASSLHAQGTATEAFF. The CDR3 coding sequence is TGCGCCAGCAGCTTACACGCACAGGGAACCGCGACTGAAGCTTTCTTT.